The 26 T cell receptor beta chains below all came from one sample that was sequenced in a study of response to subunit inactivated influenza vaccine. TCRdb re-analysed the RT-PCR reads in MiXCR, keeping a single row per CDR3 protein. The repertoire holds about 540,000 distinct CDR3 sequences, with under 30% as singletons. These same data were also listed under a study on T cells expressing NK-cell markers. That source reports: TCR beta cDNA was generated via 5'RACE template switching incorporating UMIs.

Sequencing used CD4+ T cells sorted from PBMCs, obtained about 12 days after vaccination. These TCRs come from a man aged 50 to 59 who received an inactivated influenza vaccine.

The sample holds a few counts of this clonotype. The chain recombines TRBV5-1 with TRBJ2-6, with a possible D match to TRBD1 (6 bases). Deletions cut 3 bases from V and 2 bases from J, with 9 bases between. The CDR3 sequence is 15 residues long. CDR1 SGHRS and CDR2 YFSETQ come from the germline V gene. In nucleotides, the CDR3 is TGCGCCAGCAGCTCTAAGGGGGCTGGGGCCAACGTCCTGACTTTC. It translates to CASSSKGAGANVLTF.

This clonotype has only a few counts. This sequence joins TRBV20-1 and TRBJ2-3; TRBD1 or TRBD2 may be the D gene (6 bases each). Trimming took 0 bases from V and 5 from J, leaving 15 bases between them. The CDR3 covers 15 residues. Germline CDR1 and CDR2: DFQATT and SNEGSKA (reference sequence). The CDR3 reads CSARDGGRSLDTQYF. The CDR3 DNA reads TGCAGTGCTAGAGATGGGGGGCGGTCGCTAGATACGCAGTATTTT.

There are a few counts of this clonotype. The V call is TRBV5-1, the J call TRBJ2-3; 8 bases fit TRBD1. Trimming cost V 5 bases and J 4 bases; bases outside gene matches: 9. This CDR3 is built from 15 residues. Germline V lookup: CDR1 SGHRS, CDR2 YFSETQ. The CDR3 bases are TGCGCCAGCAGTTACGGACAGGGAAAGTCAGATACGCAGTATTTT. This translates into CASSYGQGKSDTQYF.

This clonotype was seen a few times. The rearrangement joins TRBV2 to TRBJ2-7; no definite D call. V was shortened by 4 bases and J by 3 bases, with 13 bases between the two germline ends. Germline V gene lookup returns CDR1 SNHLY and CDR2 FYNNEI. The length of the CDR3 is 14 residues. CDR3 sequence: CASSANLKVYEQYF. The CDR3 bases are TGTGCCAGCAGTGCGAACCTGAAAGTCTACGAGCAGTACTTC.

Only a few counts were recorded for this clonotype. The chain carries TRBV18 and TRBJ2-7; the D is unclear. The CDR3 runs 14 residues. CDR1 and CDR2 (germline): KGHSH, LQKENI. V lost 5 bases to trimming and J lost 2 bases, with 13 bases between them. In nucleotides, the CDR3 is TGTGCCAGCTCAATAGGTGTCGGTACCTACGAGCAGTACTTC. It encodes CASSIGVGTYEQYF.

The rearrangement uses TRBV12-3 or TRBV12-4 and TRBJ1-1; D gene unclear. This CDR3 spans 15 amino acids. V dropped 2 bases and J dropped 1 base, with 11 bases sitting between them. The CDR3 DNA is TGTGCCAGCAGTTTATCCCCCCCAAAGAACACTGAAGCTTTCTTT. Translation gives CASSLSPPKNTEAFF.

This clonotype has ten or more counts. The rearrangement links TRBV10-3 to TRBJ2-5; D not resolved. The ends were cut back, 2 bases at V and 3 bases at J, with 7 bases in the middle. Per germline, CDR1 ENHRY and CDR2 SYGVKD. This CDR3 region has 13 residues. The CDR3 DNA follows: TGTGCCATCAGTGAGCGTCGGGAAGAGACCCAGTACTTC. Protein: CAISERREETQYF.

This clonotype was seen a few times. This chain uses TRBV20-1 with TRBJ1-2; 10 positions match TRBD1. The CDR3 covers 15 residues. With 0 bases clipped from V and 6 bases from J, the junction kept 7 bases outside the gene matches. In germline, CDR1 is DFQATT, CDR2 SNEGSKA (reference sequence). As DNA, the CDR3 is TGCAGTGCTAGAGAGACAAGACAGGGGGCAGATGGCTACACCTTC. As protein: CSARETRQGADGYTF.

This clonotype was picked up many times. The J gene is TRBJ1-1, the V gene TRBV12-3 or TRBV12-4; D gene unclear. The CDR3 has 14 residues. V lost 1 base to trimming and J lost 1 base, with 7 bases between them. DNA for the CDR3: TGTGCCAGCAGTTTAGTCGGGCAGAACACTGAAGCTTTCTTT. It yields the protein CASSLVGQNTEAFF.

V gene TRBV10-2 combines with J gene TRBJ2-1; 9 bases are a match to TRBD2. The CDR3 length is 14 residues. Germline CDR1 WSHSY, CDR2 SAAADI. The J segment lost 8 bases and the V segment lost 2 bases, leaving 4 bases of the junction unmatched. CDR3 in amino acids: CASSEASGIYEQFF. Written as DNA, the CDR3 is TGCGCCAGCAGTGAGGCTAGCGGGATCTATGAGCAGTTCTTC.

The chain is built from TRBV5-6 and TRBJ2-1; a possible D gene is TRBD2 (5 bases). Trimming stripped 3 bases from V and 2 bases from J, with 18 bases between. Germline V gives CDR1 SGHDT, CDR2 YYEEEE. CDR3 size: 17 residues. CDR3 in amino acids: CASSSEHKAEAYNEQFF. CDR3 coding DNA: TGTGCCAGCAGCTCGGAACATAAGGCGGAGGCCTACAATGAGCAGTTCTTC.

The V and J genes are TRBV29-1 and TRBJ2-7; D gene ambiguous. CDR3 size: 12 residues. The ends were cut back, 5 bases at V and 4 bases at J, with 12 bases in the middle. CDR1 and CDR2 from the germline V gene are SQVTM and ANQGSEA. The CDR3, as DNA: TGCAGCGTTTCCCGTGACGGATACGAGCAGTACTTC. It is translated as CSVSRDGYEQYF.

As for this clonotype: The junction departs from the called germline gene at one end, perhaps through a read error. The CDR3 bases are TGCGCCAGCAGCTTGGCTGGTCGGGGGGGCCGGGTAGAAGATACGCAGTGTTTT. Amino acid sequence: CASSLAGRGGRVEDTQCF. The chain joins TRBV5-1 to TRBJ2-3, with 8 bases matching TRBD2. Germline V lookup: CDR1 SGHRS, CDR2 YFSETQ. This CDR3 region has 18 residues.

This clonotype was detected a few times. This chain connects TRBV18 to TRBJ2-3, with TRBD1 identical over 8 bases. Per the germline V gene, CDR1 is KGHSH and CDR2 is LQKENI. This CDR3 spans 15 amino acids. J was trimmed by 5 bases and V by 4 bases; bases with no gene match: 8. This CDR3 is CASSLPRGHGDTQYF. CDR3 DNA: TGTGCCAGCTCACTACCCAGGGGGCATGGAGATACGCAGTATTTT.

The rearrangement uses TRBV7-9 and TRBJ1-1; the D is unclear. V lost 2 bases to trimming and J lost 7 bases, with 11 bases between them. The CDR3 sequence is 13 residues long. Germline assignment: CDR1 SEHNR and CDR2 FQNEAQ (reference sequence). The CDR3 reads CASSLPPQFEAFF. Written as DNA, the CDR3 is TGTGCCAGCAGCTTACCCCCGCAGTTTGAAGCTTTCTTT.

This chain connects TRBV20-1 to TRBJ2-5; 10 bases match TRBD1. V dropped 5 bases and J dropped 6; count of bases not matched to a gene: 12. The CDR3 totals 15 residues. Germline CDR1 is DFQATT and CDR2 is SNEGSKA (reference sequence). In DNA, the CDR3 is TGCAGTGCTCCCGACGACAGGGGGCAGGGGAAGACCCAGTACTTC. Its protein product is CSAPDDRGQGKTQYF.

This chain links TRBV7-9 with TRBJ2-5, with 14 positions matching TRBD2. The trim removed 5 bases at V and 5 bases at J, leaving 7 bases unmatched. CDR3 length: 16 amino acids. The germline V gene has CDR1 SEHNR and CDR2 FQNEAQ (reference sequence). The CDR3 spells CASSAGTSGSRETQYF. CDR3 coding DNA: TGTGCCAGCAGCGCCGGGACTAGCGGGAGTAGGGAGACCCAGTACTTC.

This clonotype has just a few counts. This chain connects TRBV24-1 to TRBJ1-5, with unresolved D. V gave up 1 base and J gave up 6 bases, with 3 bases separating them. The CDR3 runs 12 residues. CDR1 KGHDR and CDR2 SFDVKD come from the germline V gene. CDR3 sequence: CATSDFGQPQHF. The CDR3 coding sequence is TGTGCCACCAGTGATTTTGGTCAGCCCCAGCATTTT.

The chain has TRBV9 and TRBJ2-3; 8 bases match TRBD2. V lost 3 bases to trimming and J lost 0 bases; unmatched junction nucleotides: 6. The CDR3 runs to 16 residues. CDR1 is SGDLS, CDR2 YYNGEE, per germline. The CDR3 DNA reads TGTGCCAGCAGCGCGCGACTAGCGAGTAGCACAGATACGCAGTATTTT. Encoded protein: CASSARLASSTDTQYF.

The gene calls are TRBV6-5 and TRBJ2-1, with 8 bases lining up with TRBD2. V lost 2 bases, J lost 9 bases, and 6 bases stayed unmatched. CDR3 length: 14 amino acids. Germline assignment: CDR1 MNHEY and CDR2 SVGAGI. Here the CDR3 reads CASSYGSGGLEQFF. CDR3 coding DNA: TGTGCCAGCAGTTACGGGTCGGGGGGGCTTGAGCAGTTCTTC.

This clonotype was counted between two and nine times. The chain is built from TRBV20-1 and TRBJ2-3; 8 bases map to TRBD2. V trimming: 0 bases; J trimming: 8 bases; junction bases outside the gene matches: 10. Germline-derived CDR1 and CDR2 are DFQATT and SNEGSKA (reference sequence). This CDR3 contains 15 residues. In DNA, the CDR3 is TGCAGTGCTAGAGAGGGGAAGCGGGAGCGGGCTACGCAGTATTTT. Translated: CSAREGKRERATQYF.

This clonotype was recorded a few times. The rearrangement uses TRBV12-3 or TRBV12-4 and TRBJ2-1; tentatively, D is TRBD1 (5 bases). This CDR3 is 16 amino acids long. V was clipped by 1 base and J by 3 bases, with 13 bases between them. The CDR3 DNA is TGTGCCAGCAGTTTAGGACAGTTGGGTATCTACAATGAGCAGTTCTTC. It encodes CASSLGQLGIYNEQFF.

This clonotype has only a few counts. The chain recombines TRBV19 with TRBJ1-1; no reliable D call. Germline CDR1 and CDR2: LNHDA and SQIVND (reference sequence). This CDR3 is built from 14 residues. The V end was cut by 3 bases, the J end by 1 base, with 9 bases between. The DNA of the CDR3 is TGTGCCAGTAGTATGAGGGAACAGAACACTGAAGCTTTCTTT. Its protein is CASSMREQNTEAFF.

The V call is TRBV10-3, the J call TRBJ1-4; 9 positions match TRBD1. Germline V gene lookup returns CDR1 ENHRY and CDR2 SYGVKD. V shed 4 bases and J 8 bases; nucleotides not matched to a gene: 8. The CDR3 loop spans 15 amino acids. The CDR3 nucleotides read TGTGCCATCAGTGGACGACAGGGGGTGAACGAAAAACTGTTTTTT. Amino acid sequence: CAISGRQGVNEKLFF.

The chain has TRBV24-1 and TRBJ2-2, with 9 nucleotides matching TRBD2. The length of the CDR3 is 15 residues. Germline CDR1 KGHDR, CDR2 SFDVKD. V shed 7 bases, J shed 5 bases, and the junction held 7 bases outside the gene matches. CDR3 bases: TGTGCCACCAGCTATAGCGGGAGTCGGACCGGGGAGCTGTTTTTT. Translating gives CATSYSGSRTGELFF.

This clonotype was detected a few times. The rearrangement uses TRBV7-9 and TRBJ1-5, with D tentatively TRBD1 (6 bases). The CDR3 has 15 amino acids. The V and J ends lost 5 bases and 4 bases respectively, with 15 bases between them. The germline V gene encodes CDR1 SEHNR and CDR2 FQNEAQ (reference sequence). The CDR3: CASSSDQGKNQPQHF. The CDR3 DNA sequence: TGTGCCAGCAGCAGTGATCAGGGGAAGAATCAGCCCCAGCATTTT.